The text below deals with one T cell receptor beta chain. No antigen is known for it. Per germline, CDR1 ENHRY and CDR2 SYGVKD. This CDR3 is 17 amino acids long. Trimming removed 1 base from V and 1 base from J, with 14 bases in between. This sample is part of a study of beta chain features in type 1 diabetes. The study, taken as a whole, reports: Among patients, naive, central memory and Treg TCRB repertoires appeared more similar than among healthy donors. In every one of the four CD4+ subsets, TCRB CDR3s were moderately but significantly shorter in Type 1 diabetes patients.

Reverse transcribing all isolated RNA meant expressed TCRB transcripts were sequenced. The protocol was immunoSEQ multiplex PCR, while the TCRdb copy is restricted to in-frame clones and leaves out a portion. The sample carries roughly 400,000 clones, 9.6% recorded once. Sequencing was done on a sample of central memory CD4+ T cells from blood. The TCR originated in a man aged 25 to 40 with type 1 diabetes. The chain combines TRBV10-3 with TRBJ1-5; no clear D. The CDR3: CAISEFWERASNQPQHF. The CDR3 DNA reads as TGTGCCATCAGTGAGTTCTGGGAAAGGGCAAGCAATCAGCCCCAGCATTTT.